A single sample gave rise to the 11 T cell receptor beta chains below, sequenced in a study of shared clonotypes between healthy human individuals. Sequencing used immunoSEQ multiplex PCR; TCRdb keeps in-frame clones, though not all of them. The data contain hundreds of thousands of clones, approximately 74% of them singletons. The sample taken for sequencing was memory CD4+ T cells sorted from blood. Subset given: CD45RA-negative fraction. The receptor source for this set is a woman in her twenties or thirties in good health.

This clone was picked up a small number of times. The J gene is TRBJ2-2, the V gene TRBV11-2, with a weak D call TRBD1 (5 bases). In germline, CDR1 is SGHAT, CDR2 FQNNGV. The CDR3 totals 17 residues. The ends were cut back, 5 bases at V and 6 bases at J, with 22 bases in the middle. In DNA form, the CDR3 reads TGTGCCAGCAGCCTCCTTGGGGCGTCGAGTCCCCCCGGGGAGCTGTTTTTT. Amino acid sequence: CASSLLGASSPPGELFF.

V gene TRBV5-4 combines with J gene TRBJ2-3; D gene ambiguous. Germline loops: CDR1 SGHNT, CDR2 YYREEE (reference sequence). The V gene lost 0 bases and the J gene lost 2 bases, with 4 bases spanning the gap. This CDR3 has 13 residues. The CDR3 sequence is CASSLVPTDTQYF. The CDR3 nucleotides are TGTGCCAGCAGCTTGGTTCCCACAGATACGCAGTATTTT.

About this clone: Other DNA sequences within the sample encode an identical CDR3. The V call is TRBV11-2, the J call TRBJ2-5; D call uncertain. CDR1 and CDR2 from the germline V gene are SGHAT and FQNNGV. The CDR3 loop spans 13 amino acids. V gave up 5 bases and J gave up 2 bases, with 9 bases separating them. The CDR3 DNA follows: TGTGCCAGCAGCCCCCGGATTCAAGAGACCCAGTACTTC. Its protein product is CASSPRIQETQYF.

The genes are TRBV27 and TRBJ2-5, with 8 bases that match TRBD1. The J call is uncertain, as TRBJ2-7 better fits the DNA end. Germline assignment: CDR1 MNHEY and CDR2 SMNVEV (reference sequence). The CDR3 runs to 13 residues. CDR3 in DNA: TGTGCCAGCAGTGTAGGACAGGGCGGCGAGCAGTACTTC. It is translated as CASSVGQGGEQYF.

The chain's CDR3 is CASSLLRDTFYNEQFF. CDR3 nucleotide sequence: TGTGCCAGCAGCTTACTCCGGGATACATTCTACAATGAGCAGTTCTTC. The chain uses TRBV7-9 and TRBJ2-1, with TRBD2 as a possible D gene (5 bases). The CDR3 contains 16 residues. The germline gives CDR1 SEHNR, CDR2 FQNEAQ (reference sequence). V dropped 2 bases and J dropped 3 bases, with 14 bases sitting between them.

This rearrangement joins TRBV11-2 to TRBJ2-1; the D is unclear. The V end lost 3 bases, the J end lost 6 bases, and 6 bases lay between the germline ends. The CDR3 is made up of 12 amino acids. Germline loops: CDR1 SGHAT, CDR2 FQNNGV. The CDR3 nucleotides are TGTGCCAGCAGCTTCCGGACCAATGAGCAGTTCTTC. Encoded protein: CASSFRTNEQFF.

The chain carries TRBV5-1 and TRBJ2-5; no definite D call. This CDR3 has 14 amino acids. V was clipped by 0 bases and J by 1 base, with 7 bases between them. Germline CDR1 SGHRS, CDR2 YFSETQ. CDR3 in amino acids: CASSLGDSQETQYF. The DNA of the CDR3 is TGCGCCAGCAGCTTGGGTGACTCCCAAGAGACCCAGTACTTC.

The chain employs TRBV7-2 and TRBJ2-1, with TRBD2 matching 8 bases. Germline V gives CDR1 SGHTA, CDR2 FQGNSA. The ends lost 1 base at V and 7 bases at J; junction bases unmatched: 3. The CDR3 sequence is 14 residues long. The CDR3 DNA is TGTGCCAGCAGCTTAGGCGGGAGGACTAATGAGCAGTTCTTC. It codes for CASSLGGRTNEQFF.

The CDR3: CASSHVSGGADTQYF. CDR3 sequence (DNA): TGTGCCAGCAGCCATGTTAGTGGAGGCGCAGATACGCAGTATTTT. The chain couples TRBV4-2 to TRBJ2-3; possibly TRBD2 for D (5 bases). This CDR3 has 15 residues. The V end lost 3 bases, the J end lost 4 bases, and 14 bases lay between the germline ends. The germline V gene has CDR1 LGHNA and CDR2 YNFKEQ.

CDR3 DNA sequence: TGTGCCAGCAGTCGCACTAGCGGGGGTACCTACGAGCAGTACTTC. Amino acids: CASSRTSGGTYEQYF. The rearrangement links TRBV27 to TRBJ2-7, with TRBD2 matching 11 bases. Germline V gene lookup returns CDR1 MNHEY and CDR2 SMNVEV (reference sequence). This CDR3 comprises 15 residues. The V gene end was trimmed by 5 bases and the J gene end by 2 bases; junction bases not matched to a gene: 5.

The chain recombines TRBV4-1 with TRBJ2-3; D unresolved. Trimming removed 2 bases at V and 3 bases at J, with 12 bases between. The CDR3 consists of 15 residues. Looked up from germline, CDR1 is MGHRA and CDR2 is YSYEKL. CDR3 DNA: TGCGCCAGCAGCCAATCGCCCATGGGGACAGATACGCAGTATTTT. Amino acid sequence: CASSQSPMGTDTQYF.